This T cell receptor (beta chain) was sequenced during a study of blood T cells in healthy people across ages. Regarding the study as a whole: When set beside aged donors, long-lived donors presented more naive CD4+ cells and higher diversity.

Trimming cost V 1 base and J 7 bases, with 8 bases left between them. The CDR3 sequence is 12 residues long. Per germline, CDR1 SEHNR and CDR2 FQNEAQ (reference sequence). The extraction recovered at least 5.5 micrograms of total RNA per sample. Then a second PCR, running about 7 to 11 cycles, was carried out with a sample-barcoded 5' primer and a J-beta primer mix. The study obtained at least 2.5 million CDR3-containing paired-end reads from every sample. TCRdb re-called the 5' RACE reads through MiXCR, storing one row per CDR3 protein. The data hold about 1,500,000 distinct CDR3 sequences, with approximately 30% observed a single time. This clonotype has at least ten counts. Its antigen is unidentified.

This sequence joins TRBV7-9 and TRBJ2-7; no definite D call. The receptor was derived from a woman aged 25 to 39 in good health. Sequencing used blood. DNA of the CDR3: TGTGCCAGCAGCTTAGTCGCTAGGGAGCAGTACTTC. This sequence encodes CASSLVAREQYF.